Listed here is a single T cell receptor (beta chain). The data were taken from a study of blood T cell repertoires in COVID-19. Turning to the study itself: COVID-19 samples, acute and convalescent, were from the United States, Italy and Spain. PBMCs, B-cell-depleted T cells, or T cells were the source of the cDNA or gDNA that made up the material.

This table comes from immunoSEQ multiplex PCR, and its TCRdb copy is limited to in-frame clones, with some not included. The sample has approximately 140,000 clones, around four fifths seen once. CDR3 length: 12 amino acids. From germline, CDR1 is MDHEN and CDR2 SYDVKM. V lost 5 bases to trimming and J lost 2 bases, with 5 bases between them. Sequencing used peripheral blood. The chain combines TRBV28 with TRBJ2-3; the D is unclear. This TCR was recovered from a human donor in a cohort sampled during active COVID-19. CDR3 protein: CASSPNTDTQYF. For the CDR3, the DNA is TGTGCCAGCAGTCCCAACACAGATACGCAGTATTTT.